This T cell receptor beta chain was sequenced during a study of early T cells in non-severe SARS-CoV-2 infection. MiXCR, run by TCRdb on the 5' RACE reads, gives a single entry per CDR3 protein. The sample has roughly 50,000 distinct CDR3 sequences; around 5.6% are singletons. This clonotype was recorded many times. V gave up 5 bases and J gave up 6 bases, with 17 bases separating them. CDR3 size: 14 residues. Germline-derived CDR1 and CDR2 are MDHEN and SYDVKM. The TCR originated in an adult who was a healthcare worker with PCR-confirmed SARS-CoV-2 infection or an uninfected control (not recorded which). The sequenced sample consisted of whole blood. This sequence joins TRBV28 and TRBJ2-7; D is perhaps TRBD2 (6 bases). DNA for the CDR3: TGTGCCAGCAGTCGTGGCGGGACGGTACCCGAGCAGTACTTC. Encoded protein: CASSRGGTVPEQYF.